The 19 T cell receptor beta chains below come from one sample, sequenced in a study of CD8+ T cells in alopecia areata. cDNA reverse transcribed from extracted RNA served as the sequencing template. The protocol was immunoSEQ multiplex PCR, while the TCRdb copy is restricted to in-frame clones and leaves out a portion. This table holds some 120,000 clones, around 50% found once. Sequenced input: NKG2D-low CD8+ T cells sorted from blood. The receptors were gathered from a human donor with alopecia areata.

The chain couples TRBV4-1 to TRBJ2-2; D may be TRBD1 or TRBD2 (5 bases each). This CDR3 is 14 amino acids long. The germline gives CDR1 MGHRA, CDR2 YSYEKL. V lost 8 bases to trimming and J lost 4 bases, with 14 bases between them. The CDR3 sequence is CASRGEGLTGELFF. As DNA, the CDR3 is TGCGCCAGCCGAGGTGAGGGGCTCACCGGGGAGCTGTTTTTT.

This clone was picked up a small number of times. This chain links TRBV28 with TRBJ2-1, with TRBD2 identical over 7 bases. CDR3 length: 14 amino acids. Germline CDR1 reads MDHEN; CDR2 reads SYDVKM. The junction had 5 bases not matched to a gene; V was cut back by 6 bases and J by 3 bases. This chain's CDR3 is CASSPREGYNEQFF. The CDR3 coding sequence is TGTGCCAGCAGCCCCAGGGAGGGCTACAATGAGCAGTTCTTC.

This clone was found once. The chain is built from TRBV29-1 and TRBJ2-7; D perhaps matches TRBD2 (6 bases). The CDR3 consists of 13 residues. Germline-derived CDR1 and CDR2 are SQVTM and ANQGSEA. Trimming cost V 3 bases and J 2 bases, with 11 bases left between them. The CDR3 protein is CSVEASDTYEQYF. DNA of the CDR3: TGCAGCGTTGAGGCTAGCGACACCTACGAGCAGTACTTC.

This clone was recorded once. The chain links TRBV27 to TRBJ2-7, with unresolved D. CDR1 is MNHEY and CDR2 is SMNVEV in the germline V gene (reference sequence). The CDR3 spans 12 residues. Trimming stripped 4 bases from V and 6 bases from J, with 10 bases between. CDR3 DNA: TGTGCCAGCAGTTCCCGAAATGCCGAGCAGTACTTC. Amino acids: CASSSRNAEQYF.

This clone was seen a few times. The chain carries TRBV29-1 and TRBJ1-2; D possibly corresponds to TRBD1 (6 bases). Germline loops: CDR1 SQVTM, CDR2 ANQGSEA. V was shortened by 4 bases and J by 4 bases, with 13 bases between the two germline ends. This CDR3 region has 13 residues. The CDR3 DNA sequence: TGCAGCGTTGTGTGGGACAACGTCTATGGCTACACCTTC. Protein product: CSVVWDNVYGYTF. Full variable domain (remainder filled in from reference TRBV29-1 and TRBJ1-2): SAVISQKPSRDICQRGTSLTIQCQVDSQVTMMFWYRQQPGQSLTLIATANQGSEATYESGFVIDKFPISRPNLTFSTLTVSNMSPEDSSIYLCSVVWDNVYGYTFGSGTRLTVV.

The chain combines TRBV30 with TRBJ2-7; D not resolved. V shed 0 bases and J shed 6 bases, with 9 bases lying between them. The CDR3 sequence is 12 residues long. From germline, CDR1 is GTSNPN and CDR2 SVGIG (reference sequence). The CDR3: CAWSVDSLEQYF. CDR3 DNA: TGTGCCTGGAGTGTGGATAGCCTCGAGCAGTACTTC.

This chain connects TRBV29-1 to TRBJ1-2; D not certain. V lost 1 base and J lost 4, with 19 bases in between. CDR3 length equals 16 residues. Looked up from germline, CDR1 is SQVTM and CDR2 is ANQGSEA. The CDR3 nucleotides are TGCAGCGTTGAAGGAATATTTGGTAGGGTGATCTATGGCTACACCTTC. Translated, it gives CSVEGIFGRVIYGYTF.

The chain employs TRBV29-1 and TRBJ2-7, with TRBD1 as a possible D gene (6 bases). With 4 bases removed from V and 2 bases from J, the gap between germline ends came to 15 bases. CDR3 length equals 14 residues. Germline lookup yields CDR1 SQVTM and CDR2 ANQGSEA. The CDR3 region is CSVGATGEPYEQYF. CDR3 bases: TGCAGCGTTGGGGCGACAGGAGAACCCTACGAGCAGTACTTC.

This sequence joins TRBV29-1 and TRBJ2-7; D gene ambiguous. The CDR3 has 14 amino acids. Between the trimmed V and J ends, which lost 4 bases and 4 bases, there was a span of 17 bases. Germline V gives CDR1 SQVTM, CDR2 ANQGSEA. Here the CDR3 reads CSVVGQASKYEQYF. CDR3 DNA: TGCAGCGTTGTGGGCCAGGCCTCAAAATACGAGCAGTACTTC.

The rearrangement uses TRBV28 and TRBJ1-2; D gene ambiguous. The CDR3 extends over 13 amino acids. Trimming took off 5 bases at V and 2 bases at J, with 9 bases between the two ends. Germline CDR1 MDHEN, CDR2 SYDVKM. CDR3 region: CASSPVVNYGYTF. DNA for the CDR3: TGTGCCAGCAGTCCGGTCGTAAACTATGGCTACACCTTC.

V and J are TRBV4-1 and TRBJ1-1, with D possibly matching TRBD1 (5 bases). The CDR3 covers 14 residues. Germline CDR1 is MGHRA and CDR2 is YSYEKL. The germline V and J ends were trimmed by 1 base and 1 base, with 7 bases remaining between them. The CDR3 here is CASSQGGGNTEAFF. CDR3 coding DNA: TGCGCCAGCAGCCAAGGCGGGGGGAACACTGAAGCTTTCTTT.

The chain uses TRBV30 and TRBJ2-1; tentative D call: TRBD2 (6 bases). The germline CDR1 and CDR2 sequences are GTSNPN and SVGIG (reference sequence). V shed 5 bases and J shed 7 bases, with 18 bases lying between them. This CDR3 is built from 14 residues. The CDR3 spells CAWRLPSGWNEQFF. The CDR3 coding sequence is TGTGCCTGGCGACTACCGAGCGGGTGGAATGAGCAGTTCTTC.

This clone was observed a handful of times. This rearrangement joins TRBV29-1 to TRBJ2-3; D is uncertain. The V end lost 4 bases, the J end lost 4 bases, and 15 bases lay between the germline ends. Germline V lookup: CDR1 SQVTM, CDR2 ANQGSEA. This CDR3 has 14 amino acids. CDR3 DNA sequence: TGCAGCGTTGGTGGTGTCGGAGAGGCAGATACGCAGTATTTT. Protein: CSVGGVGEADTQYF.

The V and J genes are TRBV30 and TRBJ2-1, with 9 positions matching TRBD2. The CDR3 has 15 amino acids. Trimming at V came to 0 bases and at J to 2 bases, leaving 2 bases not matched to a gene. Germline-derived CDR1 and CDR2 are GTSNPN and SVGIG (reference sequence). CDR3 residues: CAWSVIAGAYNEQFF. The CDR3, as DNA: TGTGCCTGGAGTGTAATAGCGGGGGCCTACAATGAGCAGTTCTTC.

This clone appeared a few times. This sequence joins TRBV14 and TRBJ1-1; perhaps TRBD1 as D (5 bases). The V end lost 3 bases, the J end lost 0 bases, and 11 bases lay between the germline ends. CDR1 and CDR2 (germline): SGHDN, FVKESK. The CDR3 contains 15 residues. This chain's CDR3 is CASSHPTDLNTEAFF. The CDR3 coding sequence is TGTGCCAGCAGCCATCCGACAGACCTGAACACTGAAGCTTTCTTT.

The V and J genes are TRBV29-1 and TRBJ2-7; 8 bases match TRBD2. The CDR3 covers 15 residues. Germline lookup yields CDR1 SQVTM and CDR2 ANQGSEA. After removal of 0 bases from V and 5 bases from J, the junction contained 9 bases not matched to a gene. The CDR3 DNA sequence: TGCAGCGTTGAAGAGGCCGGGCGGGGGGTCGACGAGCAGTACTTC. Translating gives CSVEEAGRGVDEQYF.

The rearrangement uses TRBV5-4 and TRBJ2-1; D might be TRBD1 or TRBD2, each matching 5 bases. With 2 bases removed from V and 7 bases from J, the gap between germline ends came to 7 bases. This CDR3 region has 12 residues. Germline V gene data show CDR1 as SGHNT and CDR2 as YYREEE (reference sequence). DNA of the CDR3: TGTGCCAGCAGCTTTGGGACGAATGAGCAGTTCTTC. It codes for CASSFGTNEQFF.

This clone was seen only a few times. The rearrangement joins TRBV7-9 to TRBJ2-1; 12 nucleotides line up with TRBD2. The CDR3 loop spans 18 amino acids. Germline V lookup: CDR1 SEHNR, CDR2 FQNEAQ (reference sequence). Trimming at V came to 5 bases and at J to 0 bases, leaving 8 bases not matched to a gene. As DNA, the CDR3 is TGTGCCAGCAGCACACCTAGCGGGGGGGCTCACTCCTACAATGAGCAGTTCTTC. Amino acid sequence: CASSTPSGGAHSYNEQFF.

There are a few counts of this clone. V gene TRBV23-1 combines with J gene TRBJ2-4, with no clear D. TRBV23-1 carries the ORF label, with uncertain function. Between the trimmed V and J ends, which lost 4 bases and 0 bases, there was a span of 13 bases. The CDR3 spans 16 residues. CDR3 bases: TGCGCCAGCAGTCGTTACAAGGAGTTAGCCAAAAACATTCAGTACTTC. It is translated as CASSRYKELAKNIQYF.